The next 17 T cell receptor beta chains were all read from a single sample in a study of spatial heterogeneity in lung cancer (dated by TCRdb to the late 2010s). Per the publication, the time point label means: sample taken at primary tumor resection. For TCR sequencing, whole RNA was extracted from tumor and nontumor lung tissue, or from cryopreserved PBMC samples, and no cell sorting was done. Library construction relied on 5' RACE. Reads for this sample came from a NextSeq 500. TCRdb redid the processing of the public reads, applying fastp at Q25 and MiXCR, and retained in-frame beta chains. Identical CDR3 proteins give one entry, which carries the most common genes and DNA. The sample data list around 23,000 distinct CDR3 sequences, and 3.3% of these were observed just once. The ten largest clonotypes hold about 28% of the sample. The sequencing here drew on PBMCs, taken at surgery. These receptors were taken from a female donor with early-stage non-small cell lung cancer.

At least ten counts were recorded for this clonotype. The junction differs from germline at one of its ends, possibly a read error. The CDR3 coding sequence is TGTGCTAGCAGCTTTGCAGGGGAAGAGACCCAGTACTTC. Translating gives CASSFAGEETQYF. The chain joins TRBV7-7 to TRBJ2-5; tentatively, D is TRBD1 (6 bases). Germline CDR1 SSHAT, CDR2 FNYEAQ (reference sequence). CDR3 length equals 13 residues.

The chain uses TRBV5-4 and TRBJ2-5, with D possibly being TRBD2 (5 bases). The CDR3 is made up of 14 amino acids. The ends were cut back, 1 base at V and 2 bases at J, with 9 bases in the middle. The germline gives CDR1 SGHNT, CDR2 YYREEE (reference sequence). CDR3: CASSLSLAQETQYF. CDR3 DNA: TGTGCCAGCAGCTTGTCCCTAGCACAAGAGACCCAGTACTTC.

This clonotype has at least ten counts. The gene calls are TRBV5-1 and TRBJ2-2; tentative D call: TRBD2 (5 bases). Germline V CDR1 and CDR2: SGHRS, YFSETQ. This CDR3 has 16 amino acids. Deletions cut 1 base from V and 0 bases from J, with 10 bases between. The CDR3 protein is CASSLTRAANTGELFF. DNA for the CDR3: TGCGCCAGCAGCTTGACTAGGGCTGCGAACACCGGGGAGCTGTTTTTT.

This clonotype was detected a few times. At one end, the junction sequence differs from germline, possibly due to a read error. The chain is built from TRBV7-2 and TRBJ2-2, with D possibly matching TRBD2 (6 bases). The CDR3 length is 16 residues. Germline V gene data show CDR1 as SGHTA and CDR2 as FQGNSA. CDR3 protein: CASNLGSGANTGELFF. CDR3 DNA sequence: TGTGCCAGCAACTTAGGATCGGGAGCGAACACCGGGGAGCTGTTTTTT.

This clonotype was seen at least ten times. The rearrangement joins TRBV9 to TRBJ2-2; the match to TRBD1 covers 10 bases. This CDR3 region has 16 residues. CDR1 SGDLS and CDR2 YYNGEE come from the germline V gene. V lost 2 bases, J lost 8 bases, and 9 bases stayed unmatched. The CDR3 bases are TGTGCCAGCAGCGTGACAGGGGGCGCATCGTCAGGGGAGCTGTTTTTT. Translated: CASSVTGGASSGELFF.

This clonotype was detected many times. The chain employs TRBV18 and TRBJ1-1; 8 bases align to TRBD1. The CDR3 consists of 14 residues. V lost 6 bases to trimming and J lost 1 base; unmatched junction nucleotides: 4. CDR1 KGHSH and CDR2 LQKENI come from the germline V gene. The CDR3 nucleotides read TGTGCCAGCTCTTCCGGGACAGGGAACACTGAAGCTTTCTTT. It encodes CASSSGTGNTEAFF.

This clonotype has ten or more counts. CDR3 in amino acids: CASSYGFSGGEYTQYF. The CDR3 DNA is TGTGCCAGCAGTTACGGCTTTAGCGGGGGGGAGTATACGCAGTATTTT. The chain joins TRBV6-5 to TRBJ2-3; 11 bases fit TRBD2. Germline V gene data show CDR1 as MNHEY and CDR2 as SVGAGI. The CDR3 runs to 16 residues. The J segment lost 7 bases and the V segment lost 2 bases, leaving 8 bases of the junction unmatched.

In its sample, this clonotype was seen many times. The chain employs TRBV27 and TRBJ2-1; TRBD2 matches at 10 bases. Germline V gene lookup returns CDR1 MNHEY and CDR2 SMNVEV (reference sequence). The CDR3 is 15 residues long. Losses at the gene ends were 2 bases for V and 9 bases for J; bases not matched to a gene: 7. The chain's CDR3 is CASSLASGSRGEQFF. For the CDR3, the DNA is TGTGCCAGCAGTTTAGCTAGCGGGAGTCGGGGTGAGCAGTTCTTC.

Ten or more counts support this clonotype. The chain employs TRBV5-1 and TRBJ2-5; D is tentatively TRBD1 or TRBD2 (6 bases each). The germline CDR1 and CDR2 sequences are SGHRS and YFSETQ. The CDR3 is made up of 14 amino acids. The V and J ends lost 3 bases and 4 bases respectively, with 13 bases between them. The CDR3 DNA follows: TGCGCCAGCAGCTGGGGGCGGGATTCAGAGACCCAGTACTTC. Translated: CASSWGRDSETQYF.

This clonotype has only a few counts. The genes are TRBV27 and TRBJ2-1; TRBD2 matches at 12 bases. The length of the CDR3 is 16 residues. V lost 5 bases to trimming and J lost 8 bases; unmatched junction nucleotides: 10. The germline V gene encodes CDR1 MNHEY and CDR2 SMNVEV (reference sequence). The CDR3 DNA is TGTGCCAGCAGTCCCCGGACTAGCGGGGCTGGGGATGAGCAGTTCTTC. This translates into CASSPRTSGAGDEQFF.

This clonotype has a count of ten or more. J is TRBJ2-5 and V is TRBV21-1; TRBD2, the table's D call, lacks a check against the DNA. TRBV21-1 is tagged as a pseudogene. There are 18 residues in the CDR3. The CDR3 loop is CASSKALLLAGIQETQYF. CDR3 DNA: TGTGCCAGCAGCAAAGCGCTGTTACTAGCGGGAATTCAAGAGACCCAGTACTTC.

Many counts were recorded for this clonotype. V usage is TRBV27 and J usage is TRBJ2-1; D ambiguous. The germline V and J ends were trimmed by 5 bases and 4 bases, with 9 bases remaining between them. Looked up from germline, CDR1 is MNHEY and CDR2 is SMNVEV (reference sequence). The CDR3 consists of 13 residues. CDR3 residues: CASSTTRYNEQFF. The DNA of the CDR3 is TGTGCCAGCAGTACGACTCGATACAATGAGCAGTTCTTC.

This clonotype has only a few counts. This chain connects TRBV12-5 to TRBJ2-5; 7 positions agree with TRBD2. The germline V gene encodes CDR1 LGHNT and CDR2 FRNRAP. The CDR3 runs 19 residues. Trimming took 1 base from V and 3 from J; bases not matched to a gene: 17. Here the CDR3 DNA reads TGTGCTAGTGGTTTGGACCCCTTCCTCCTAGCGGAGGATAAAGAGACCCAGTACTTC. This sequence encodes CASGLDPFLLAEDKETQYF.

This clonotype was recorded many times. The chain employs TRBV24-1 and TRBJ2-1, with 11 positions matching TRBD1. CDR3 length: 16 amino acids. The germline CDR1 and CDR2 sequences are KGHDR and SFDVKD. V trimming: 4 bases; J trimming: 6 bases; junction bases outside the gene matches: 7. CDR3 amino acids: CATSEFGQGAVNEQFF. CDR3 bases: TGTGCCACCAGTGAATTTGGACAGGGGGCAGTCAATGAGCAGTTCTTC.

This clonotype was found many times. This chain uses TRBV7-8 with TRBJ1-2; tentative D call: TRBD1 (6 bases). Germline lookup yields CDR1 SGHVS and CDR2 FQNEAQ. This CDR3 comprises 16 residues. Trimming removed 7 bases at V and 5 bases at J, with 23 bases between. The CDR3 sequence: CASTKHPSGTIYGYTF. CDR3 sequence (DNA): TGTGCCAGCACCAAACACCCATCCGGGACAATTTATGGCTACACCTTC.

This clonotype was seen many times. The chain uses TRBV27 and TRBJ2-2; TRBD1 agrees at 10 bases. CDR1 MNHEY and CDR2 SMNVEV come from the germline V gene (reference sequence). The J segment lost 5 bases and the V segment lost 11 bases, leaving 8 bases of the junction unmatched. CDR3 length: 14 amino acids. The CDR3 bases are TGTGCCTCTAGGACAGGGGGACAGACCGGGGAGCTGTTTTTT. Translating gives CASRTGGQTGELFF.

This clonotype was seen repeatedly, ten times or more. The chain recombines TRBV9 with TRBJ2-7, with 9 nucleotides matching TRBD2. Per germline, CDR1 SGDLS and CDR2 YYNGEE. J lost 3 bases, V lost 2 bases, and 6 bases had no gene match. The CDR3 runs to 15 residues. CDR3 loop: CASSVAGGPYYEQYF. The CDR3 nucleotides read TGTGCCAGCAGCGTGGCGGGAGGGCCTTACTACGAGCAGTACTTC.